Included here is one T cell receptor beta chain sequence, with context. For recovered donors of Cohort 3, there were two negative PCRs, clearance, or symptom resolution. The assay was immunoSEQ multiplex PCR, and TCRdb's table has in-frame clones only and misses some. This table has roughly 160,000 clones, over 80% appearing once. The data were obtained in a study of blood T cell repertoires in COVID-19. For the study at large: Material from acute and convalescent COVID-19 was sourced from the United States, Italy and Spain. Sample material is recorded as cDNA or gDNA derived from T cells, B-cell-depleted T cells, or PBMCs.

The sequence was obtained from a woman aged 55-69 years who had recovered from COVID-19. Input material: PBMCs or T cells enriched from blood (not recorded which).

The CDR3 region has the DNA TGTGCCTGGAGTGAACTAGCGGGTCCCCAAGAGACCCAGTACTTC. It encodes CAWSELAGPQETQYF. The rearrangement links TRBV30 to TRBJ2-5; 9 bases agree with TRBD2. CDR1 is GTSNPN and CDR2 is SVGIG in the germline V gene (reference sequence). CDR3 length: 15 amino acids. The V segment lost 1 base and the J segment 1 base; nucleotides outside the gene matches: 4.